Each of the 10 T cell receptor beta chains below was sequenced from the same sample in a study of T cell clonality in common variable immunodeficiency. Produced via immunoSEQ multiplex PCR; TCRdb's table is partial and in-frame only. This sample has roughly 34,000 clones and no singletons, with around 3.1% in the ten largest. Specimen: peripheral blood mononuclear cells. These TCRs come from a person between 18 and 70 years old in good health.

This clone was detected many times. The read gets to within 3 residues of the CDR3 end, and the germline J gene fills in the rest. The chain links TRBV28 to TRBJ1-4; D gene ambiguous. CDR1 and CDR2 from the germline V gene are MDHEN and SYDVKM. The CDR3 runs 15 residues. The V end was cut by 4 bases, the J end by 3 bases, with 12 bases between. The covered CDR3 bases are TGTGCCAGCAGTTCCCCCGGGGAGGCTAATGAAAAA. It is translated as CASSSPGEANEK. From start to end, the CDR3 is CASSSPGEANEKLFF.

This clone was counted ten times or more. The read gets to within 3 residues of the CDR3 end, and the germline J gene fills in the rest. The chain links TRBV7-9 to TRBJ1-1; tentative D call: TRBD1 (5 bases). Trimming took 10 bases from V and 6 from J, leaving 15 bases between them. CDR3 length equals 12 residues. Germline lookup yields CDR1 SEHNR and CDR2 FQNEAQ (reference sequence). The CDR3 region is CATTEPGAEAFF. CDR3 bases read: TGTGCCACCACCGAGCCGGGGGCTGAA. Variable domain in full (rest from reference TRBV7-9 and TRBJ1-1): DTGVSQNPRHKITKRGQNVTFRCDPISEHNRLYWYRQTLGQGPEFLTYFQNEAQLEKSRLLSDRFSAERPKGSFSTLEIQRTEQGDSAMYLCATTEPGAEAFFGQGTRLTVV.

This clone was recorded many times. Incomplete CDR3 DNA: TGTGCCAGCAGTTTGTCTCCGGCAGGGTCCTACGAG. The encoded protein is CASSLSPAGSYE. The entire CDR3 protein is CASSLSPAGSYEQYF. The chain combines TRBV27 with TRBJ2-7; possible D gene TRBD1, 5 bases. Read coverage stops 3 residues before the CDR3 terminus; the germline J gene supplies the remainder. Trimming pared 3 bases from V and 1 base from J, leaving 13 bases between. There are 15 residues in the CDR3. Looked up from germline, CDR1 is MNHEY and CDR2 is SMNVEV (reference sequence).

This clone was seen repeatedly, ten times or more. The DNA ends 3 residues before the CDR3 does, and the rest of the CDR3 is filled in from the germline J gene. The chain combines TRBV5-5 with TRBJ1-5; 7 nucleotides align to TRBD1. J lost 3 bases, V lost 2 bases, and 5 bases had no gene match. The CDR3 sequence is 15 residues long. Germline CDR1 reads SGHKS; CDR2 reads YYEKEE (reference sequence). CDR3 DNA (partial): TGTGCCAGCAGCTTTACGGGACAGCTCAATCAGCCC. This translates into CASSFTGQLNQP. The CDR3 reads in full as CASSFTGQLNQPQHF. Filled out from reference TRBV5-5 and TRBJ1-5, the complete variable domain reads DAGVTQSPTHLIKTRGQQVTLRCSPISGHKSVSWYQQVLGQGPQFIFQYYEKEERGRGNFPDRFSARQFPNYSSELNVNALLLGDSALYLCASSFTGQLNQPQHFGDGTRLSIL.

This clone was detected ten times or more. The read falls 3 residues short of the CDR3 end, and the missing part is taken from the germline J gene. The genes are TRBV5-1 and TRBJ2-3, with D tentatively TRBD2 (5 bases). The CDR3 covers 16 residues. Germline CDR1 is SGHRS and CDR2 is YFSETQ. The V gene lost 0 bases and the J gene lost 2 bases, with 13 bases spanning the gap. The DNA read from the CDR3 is TGCGCCAGCAGCTTGGACAGAGGGCGGGTCACAGATACG. It encodes CASSLDRGRVTDT. The full CDR3 protein is CASSLDRGRVTDTQYF.

This clone was detected many times. The CDR3 goes on 3 residues after the read ends, and that part is filled in from the germline J gene. V is TRBV12-3 or TRBV12-4 and J is TRBJ2-6; D is ambiguous. V lost 7 bases and J 0 bases, leaving 7 bases between the germline ends. The CDR3 consists of 14 residues. CDR3: CASTSSSGANVLTF. The covered CDR3 bases are TGTGCCAGCACAAGTAGCTCTGGGGCCAACGTC.

This clone appeared many times. The CDR3 goes on 3 residues after the read ends, and that part is filled in from the germline J gene. This sequence joins TRBV28 and TRBJ2-7; D is perhaps TRBD2 (7 bases). V was trimmed by 5 bases and J by 3 bases, leaving 17 bases between them. The CDR3 totals 15 residues. CDR1 MDHEN and CDR2 SYDVKM come from the germline V gene. The DNA read from the CDR3 is TGTGCCAGCAGTATCCTGGGGGGGCCTGTCTACGAG. Residues: CASSILGGPVYE. The whole CDR3 is CASSILGGPVYEQYF. The variable domain in full, completed from reference TRBV28 and TRBJ2-7, reads DVKVTQSSRYLVKRTGEKVFLECVQDMDHENMFWYRQDPGLGLRLIYFSYDVKMKEKGDIPEGYSVSREKKERFSLILESASTNQTSMYLCASSILGGPVYEQYFGPGTRLTVT.

This clone has a count of ten or more. The read halts 3 residues ahead of the CDR3 end, with the missing end drawn from the germline J gene. The rearrangement joins TRBV5-1 to TRBJ1-4, with 7 bases fitting TRBD1. The CDR3 sequence is 14 residues long. Germline CDR1 reads SGHRS; CDR2 reads YFSETQ. The V and J ends lost 3 bases and 4 bases, in that order; junction bases with no gene match: 3. The CDR3 spells CASSWGQNNEKLFF. The DNA read from the CDR3 is TGCGCCAGCAGCTGGGGACAGAATAATGAAAAA.

This clone occurred a few times. Being one base from a much bigger clone, this may be a read error. The DNA ends 3 residues before the CDR3 does, and the rest of the CDR3 is filled in from the germline J gene. The J gene is TRBJ2-5, the V gene TRBV18; no clear D gene. The germline V gene encodes CDR1 KGHSH and CDR2 LQKENI. The CDR3 sequence is 13 residues long. CDR3 bases read: TGTGCCGGCTCACCCCCCAGTCAAGAGACC. Amino acids: CAGSPPSQET. The complete CDR3 sequence is CAGSPPSQETQYF.

This clone was counted at least ten times. With the read ending 3 residues before the CDR3 end, the germline J gene is used to fill in that end. This chain uses TRBV7-6 with TRBJ2-2; possibly TRBD1 for D (6 bases). Germline V lookup: CDR1 SGHVS, CDR2 FNYEAQ. This CDR3 spans 16 amino acids. Trimming cost V 5 bases and J 3 bases, with 16 bases left between them. The CDR3 bases that were read are TGTGCCAGCAGCCAACAAACAGGGTACGACACCGGGGAG. Amino acids: CASSQQTGYDTGE. The complete CDR3 protein is CASSQQTGYDTGELFF. Filled out from reference TRBV7-6 and TRBJ2-2, the complete variable domain reads GAGVSQSPRYKVTKRGQDVALRCDPISGHVSLYWYRQALGQGPEFLTYFNYEAQQDKSGLPNDRFSAERPEGSISTLTIQRTEQRDSAMYRCASSQQTGYDTGELFFGEGSRLTVL.